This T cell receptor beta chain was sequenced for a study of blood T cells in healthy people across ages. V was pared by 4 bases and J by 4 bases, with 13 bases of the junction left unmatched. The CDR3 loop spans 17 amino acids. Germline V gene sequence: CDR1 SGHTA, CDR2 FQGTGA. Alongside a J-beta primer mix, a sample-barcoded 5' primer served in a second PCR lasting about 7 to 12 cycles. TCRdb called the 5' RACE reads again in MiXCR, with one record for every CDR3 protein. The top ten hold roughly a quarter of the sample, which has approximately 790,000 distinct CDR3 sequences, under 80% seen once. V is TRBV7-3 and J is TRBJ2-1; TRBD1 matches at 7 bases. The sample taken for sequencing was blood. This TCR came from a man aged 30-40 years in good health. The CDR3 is CASSSLQGGVGYNEQFF. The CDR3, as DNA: TGTGCCAGCAGCTCCCTCCAAGGGGGCGTTGGGTACAATGAGCAGTTCTTC.